This T cell receptor (beta chain) was recorded in a study of T cells expressing NK-cell markers. Study information: Sequencing covered eight donors, seven HCMV-seropositive and one seronegative.

Libraries used 5'RACE template switching adding universal primer site and UMIs. TCRdb reprocessed the 5' RACE reads; each CDR3 protein has one entry and no DNA is given. The repertoire table contains more than 400,000 distinct CDR3 sequences. Sequences were obtained from blood T cells: a sorted CD56 or NKG2C T cell subset, CD4+ or CD8+ T cells, or bulk PBMC T cells (not recorded which). The TCR sequence derives from a woman between 18 and 75 years old in good health.

This chain's CDR3 is CAWSVGQGAGELFF. V and J are TRBV30 and TRBJ2-2; as DNA is missing, the TRBD1 call by TCRdb cannot be tested. Germline CDR1 GTSNPN, CDR2 SVGIG (reference sequence). This CDR3 is built from 14 residues.